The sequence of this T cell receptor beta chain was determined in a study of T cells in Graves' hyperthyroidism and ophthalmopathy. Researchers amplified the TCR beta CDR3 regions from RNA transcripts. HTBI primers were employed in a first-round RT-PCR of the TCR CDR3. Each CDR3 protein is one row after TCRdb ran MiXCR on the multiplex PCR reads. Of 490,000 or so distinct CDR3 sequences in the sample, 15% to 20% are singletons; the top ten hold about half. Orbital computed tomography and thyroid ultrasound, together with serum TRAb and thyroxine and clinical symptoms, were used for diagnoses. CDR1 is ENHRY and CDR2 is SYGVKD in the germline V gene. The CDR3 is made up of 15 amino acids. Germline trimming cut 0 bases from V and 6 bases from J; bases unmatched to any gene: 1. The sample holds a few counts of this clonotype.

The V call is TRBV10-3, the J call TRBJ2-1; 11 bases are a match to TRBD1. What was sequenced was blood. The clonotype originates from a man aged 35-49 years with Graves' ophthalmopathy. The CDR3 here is CAISESGTGGNEQFF. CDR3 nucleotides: TGTGCCATCAGTGAGTCCGGGACAGGGGGCAATGAGCAGTTCTTC.